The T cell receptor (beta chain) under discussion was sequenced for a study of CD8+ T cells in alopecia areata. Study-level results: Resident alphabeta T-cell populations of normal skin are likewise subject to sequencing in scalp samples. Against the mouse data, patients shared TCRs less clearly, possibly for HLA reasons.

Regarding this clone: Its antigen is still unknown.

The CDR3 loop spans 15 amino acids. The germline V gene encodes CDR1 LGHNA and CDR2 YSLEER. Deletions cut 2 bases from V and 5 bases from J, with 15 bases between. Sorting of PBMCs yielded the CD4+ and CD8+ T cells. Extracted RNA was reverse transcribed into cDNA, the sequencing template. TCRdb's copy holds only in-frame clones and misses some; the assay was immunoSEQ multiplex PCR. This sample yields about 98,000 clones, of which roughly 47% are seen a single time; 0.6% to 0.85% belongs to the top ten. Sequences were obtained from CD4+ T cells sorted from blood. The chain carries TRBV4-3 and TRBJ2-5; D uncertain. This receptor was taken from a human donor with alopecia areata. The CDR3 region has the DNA TGCGCCAGCAGCCAATGGTGGCGTCAATCGGAGACCCAGTACTTC. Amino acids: CASSQWWRQSETQYF.